The entry below describes one T cell receptor beta chain. The clone's antigen remains unknown. No much larger clone is present one base from it, and per-base qualities are unavailable. The library was generated by the immunoSEQ multiplex PCR assay. The table comes from immuneACCESS by way of TCRdb, which keeps in-frame sequences with V and J called. Part of the clones is missing from these tables; in studies checked, under half for an unresolved V gene and the rest for unknown reasons. The sample includes approximately 75,000 clones, with approximately 97% observed a single time. Approximately 0.3% of the sample lies in the top ten. The sample originates from a study of technical replicates of blood from a few donors (dated 2017 in TCRdb). Clipping removes 3 bases from V and 1 base from J, with 8 as the unmatched junction base count. CDR1 and CDR2 are read off the germline V gene (reference sequence) as SEHNR and FQNEAQ. The CDR3 spans 16 residues, from the cysteine through the phenylalanine. This entry keeps only the CDR3 DNA: 48 bases, framed from base 1.

The chain is made from TRBV7-9 and TRBJ2-7, with TRBD1 matching 8 junction bases. This sequence originates from a human donor in good health. The specimen was T cells isolated from PBMCs. The nucleotides are TGTGCCAGCAGCTTGTCTTGGACAGGGATATCCTACGAGCAGTACTTC. Its translation is CASSLSWTGISYEQYF.